What follows describes a single T cell receptor (beta chain). As yet, its antigen is unknown. Repertoires were generated with immunoSEQ multiplex PCR, while TCRdb's copy carries only in-frame clones and drops some. The sample includes about 40,000 clones, 81% of them seen just once. This entry is derived from a study of T cells in localized non-small cell lung cancer. The study, taken as a whole, reports: Maximal T cell clonality occurred in uninvolved adjacent lung, with tumor ranking below it. Heterogeneity stays possible, as sequencing covered only one tumor region. Detection in adjacent lung was observed for a median roughly 57 of the top 100 tumor clones.

The CDR3 is made up of 14 amino acids. Germline CDR1 SGHNT, CDR2 YYREEE (reference sequence). Trimming stripped 5 bases from V and 2 bases from J, with 13 bases between. This material consisted of peripheral blood mononuclear cells, taken before any cancer treatment. The chain joins TRBV5-4 to TRBJ1-2; tentatively, D is TRBD1 (6 bases). This sequence was found in a male donor at least 60 years old with stage II lung adenocarcinoma. In DNA, the CDR3 is TGTGCCAGCAGTCCACAGGGAAACAACTATGGCTACACCTTC. It is translated as CASSPQGNNYGYTF.